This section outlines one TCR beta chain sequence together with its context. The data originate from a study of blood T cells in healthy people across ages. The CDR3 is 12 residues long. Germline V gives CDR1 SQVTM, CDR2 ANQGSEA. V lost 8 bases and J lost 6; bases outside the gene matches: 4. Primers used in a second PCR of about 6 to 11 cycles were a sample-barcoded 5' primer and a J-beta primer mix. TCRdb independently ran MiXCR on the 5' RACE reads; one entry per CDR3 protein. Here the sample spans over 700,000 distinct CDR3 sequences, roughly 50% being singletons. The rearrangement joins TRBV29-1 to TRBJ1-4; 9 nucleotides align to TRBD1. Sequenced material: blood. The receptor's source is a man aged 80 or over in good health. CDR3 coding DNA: TGCAGCCTACAGGGGGCCGATGAAAAACTGTTTTTT. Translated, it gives CSLQGADEKLFF.